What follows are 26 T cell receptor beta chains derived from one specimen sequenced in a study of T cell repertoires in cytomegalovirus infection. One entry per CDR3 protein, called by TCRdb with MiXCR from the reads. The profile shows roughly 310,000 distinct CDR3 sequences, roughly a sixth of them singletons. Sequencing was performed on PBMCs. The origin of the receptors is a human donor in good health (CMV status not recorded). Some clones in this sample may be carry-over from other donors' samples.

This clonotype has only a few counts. Here the CDR3 reads CASSSRPWGEQFF. The CDR3 region has the DNA TGTGCCAGCAGTTCCCGGCCGTGGGGTGAGCAGTTCTTC. J is TRBJ2-1 and V is TRBV7-2; no definite D call. Looked up from germline, CDR1 is SGHTA and CDR2 is FQGNSA. The CDR3 has 13 amino acids. With 6 bases removed from V and 9 bases from J, the gap between germline ends came to 15 bases.

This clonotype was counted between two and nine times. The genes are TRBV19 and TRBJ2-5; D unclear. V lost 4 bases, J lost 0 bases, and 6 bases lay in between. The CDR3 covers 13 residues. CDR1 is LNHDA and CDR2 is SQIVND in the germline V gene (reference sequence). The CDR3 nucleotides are TGTGCCAGTAGTACAGTGTACCAAGAGACCCAGTACTTC. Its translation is CASSTVYQETQYF.

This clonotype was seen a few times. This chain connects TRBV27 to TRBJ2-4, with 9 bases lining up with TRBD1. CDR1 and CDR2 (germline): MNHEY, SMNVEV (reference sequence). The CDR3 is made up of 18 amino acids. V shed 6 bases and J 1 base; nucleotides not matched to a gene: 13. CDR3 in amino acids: CASSFHWTGEVAKNIQYF. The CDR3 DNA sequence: TGTGCCAGCAGCTTCCACTGGACAGGGGAGGTGGCCAAAAACATTCAGTACTTC.

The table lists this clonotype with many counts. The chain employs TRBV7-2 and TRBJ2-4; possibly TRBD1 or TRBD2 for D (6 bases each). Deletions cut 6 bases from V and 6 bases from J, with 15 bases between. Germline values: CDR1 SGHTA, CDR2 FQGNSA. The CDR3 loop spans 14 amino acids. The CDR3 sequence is CASSIGGHGNIQYF. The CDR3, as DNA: TGTGCCAGCAGTATAGGGGGGCATGGAAACATTCAGTACTTC.

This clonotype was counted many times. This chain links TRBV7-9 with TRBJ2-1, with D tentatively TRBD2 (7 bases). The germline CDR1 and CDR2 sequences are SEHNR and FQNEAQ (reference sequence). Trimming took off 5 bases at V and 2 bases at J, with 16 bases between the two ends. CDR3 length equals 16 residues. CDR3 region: CASSRARGATYNEQFF. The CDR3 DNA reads TGTGCCAGCAGCCGTGCCCGGGGGGCAACCTACAATGAGCAGTTCTTC.

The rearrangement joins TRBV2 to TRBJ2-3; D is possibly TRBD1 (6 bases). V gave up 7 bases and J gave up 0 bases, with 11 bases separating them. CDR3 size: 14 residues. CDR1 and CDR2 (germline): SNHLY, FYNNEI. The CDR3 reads CASKSQGSTDTQYF. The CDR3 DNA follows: TGTGCCAGCAAGAGTCAGGGGAGCACAGATACGCAGTATTTT. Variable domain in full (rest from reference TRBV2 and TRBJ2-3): EPEVTQTPSHQVTQMGQEVILRCVPISNHLYFYWYRQILGQKVEFLVSFYNNEISEKSEIFDDQFSVERPDGSNFTLKIRSTKLEDSAMYFCASKSQGSTDTQYFGPGTRLTVL.

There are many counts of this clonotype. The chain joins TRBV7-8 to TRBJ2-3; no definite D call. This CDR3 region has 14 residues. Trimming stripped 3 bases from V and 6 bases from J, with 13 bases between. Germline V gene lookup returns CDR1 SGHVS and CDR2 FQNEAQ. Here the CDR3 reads CASSFGPSADTQYF. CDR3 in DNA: TGTGCCAGCAGCTTCGGGCCCTCCGCGGATACGCAGTATTTT.

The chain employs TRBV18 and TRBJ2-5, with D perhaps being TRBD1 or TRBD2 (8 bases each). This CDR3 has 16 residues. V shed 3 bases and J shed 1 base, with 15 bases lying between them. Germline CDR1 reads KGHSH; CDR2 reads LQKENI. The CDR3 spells CASSPPGGTGQETQYF. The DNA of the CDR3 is TGTGCCAGCTCACCCCCGGGAGGGACAGGCCAAGAGACCCAGTACTTC.

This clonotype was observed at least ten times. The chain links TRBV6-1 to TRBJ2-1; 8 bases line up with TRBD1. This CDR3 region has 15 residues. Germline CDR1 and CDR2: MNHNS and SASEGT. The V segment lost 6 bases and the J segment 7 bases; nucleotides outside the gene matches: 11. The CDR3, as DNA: TGTGCCAGCAGCCAATCCGGGACAGGTGTAAATGAGCAGTTCTTC. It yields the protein CASSQSGTGVNEQFF.

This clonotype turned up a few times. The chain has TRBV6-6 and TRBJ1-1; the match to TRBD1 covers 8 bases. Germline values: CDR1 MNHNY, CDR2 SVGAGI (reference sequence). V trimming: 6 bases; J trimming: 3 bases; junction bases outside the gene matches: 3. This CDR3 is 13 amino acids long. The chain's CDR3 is CASSTDRDTEAFF. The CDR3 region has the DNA TGTGCCAGCAGCACGGACAGGGACACTGAAGCTTTCTTT.

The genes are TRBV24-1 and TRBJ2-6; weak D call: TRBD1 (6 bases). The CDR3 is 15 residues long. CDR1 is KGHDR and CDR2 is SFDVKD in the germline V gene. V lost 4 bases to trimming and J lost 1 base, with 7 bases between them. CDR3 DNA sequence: TGTGCCACCAGTGACACAGGGTCTGGGGCCAACGTCCTGACTTTC. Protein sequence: CATSDTGSGANVLTF.

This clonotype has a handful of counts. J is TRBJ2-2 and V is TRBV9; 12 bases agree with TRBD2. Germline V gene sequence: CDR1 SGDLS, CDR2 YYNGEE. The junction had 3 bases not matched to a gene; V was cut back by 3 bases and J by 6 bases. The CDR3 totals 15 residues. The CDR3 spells CASSAASGGAGELFF. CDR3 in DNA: TGTGCCAGCAGCGCCGCTAGCGGGGGGGCCGGGGAGCTGTTTTTT.

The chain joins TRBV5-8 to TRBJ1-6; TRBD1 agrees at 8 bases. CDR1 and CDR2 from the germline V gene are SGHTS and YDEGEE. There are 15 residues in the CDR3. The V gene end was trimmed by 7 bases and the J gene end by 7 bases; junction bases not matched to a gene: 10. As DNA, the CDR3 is TGTGCCAGCTTCCAAAGGACAGGGCAAAATTCACCCCTCCACTTT. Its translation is CASFQRTGQNSPLHF.

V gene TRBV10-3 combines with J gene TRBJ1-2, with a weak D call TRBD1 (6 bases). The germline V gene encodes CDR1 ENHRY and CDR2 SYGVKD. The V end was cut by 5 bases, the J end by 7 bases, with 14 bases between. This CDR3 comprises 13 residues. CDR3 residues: CAISNRERSGYTF. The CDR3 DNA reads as TGTGCCATCAGTAACAGGGAGAGGAGTGGCTACACCTTC.

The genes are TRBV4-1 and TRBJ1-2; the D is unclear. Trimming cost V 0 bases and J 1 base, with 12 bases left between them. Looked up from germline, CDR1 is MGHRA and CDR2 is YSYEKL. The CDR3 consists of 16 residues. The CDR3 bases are TGCGCCAGCAGCCAAGATCCGCGGGGTATTAACTATGGCTACACCTTC. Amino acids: CASSQDPRGINYGYTF.

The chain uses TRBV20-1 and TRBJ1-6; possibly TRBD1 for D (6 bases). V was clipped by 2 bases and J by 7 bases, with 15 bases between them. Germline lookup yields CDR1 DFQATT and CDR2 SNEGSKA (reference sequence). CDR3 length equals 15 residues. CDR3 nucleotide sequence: TGCAGTGCTAGATTAACAGGGCATGCGAATTCACCCCTCCACTTT. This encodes CSARLTGHANSPLHF.

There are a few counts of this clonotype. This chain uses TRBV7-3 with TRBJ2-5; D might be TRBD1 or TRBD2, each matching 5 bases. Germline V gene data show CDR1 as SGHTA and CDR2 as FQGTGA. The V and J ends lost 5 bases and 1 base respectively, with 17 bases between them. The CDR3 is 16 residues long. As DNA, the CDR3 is TGTGCCAGCAGCGACGGGGCTTCGCGGGTCCAAGAGACCCAGTACTTC. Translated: CASSDGASRVQETQYF.

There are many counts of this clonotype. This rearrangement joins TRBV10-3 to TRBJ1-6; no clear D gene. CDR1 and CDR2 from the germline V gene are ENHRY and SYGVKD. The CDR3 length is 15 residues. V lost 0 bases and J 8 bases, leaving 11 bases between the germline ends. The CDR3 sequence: CAISESEGFDSPLHF. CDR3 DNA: TGTGCCATCAGTGAGTCAGAAGGGTTTGATTCACCCCTCCACTTT.

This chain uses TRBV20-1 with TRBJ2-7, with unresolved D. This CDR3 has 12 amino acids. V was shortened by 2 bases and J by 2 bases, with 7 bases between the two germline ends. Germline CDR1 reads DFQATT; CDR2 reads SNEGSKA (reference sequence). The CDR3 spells CSARRRAYEQYF. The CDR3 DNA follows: TGCAGTGCTAGACGTAGGGCCTACGAGCAGTACTTC.

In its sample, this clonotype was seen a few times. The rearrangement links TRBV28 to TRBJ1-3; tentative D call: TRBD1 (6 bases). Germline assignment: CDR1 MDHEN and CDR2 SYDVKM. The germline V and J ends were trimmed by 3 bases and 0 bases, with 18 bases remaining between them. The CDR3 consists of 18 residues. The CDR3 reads CASSFGLGGAISGNTIYF. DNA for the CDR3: TGTGCCAGCAGTTTTGGTCTTGGGGGGGCCATCTCTGGAAACACCATATATTTT.

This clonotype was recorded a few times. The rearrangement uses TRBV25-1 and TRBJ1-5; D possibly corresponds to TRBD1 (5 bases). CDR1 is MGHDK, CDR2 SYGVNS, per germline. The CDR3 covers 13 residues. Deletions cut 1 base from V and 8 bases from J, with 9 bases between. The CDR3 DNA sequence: TGTGCCAGCAGTGAATGGGGGAGGGAGCCCCAGCATTTT. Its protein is CASSEWGREPQHF.

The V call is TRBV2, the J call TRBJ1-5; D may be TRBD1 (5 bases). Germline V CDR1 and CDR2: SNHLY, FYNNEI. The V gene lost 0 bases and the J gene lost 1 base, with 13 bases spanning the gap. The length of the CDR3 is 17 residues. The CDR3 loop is CASSEAAGYGSNQPQHF. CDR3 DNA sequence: TGTGCCAGCAGTGAAGCGGCAGGGTATGGGAGCAATCAGCCCCAGCATTTT.

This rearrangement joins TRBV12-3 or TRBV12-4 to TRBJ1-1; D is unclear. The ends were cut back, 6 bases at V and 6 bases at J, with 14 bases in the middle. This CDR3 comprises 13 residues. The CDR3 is CASSPAPLAEAFF. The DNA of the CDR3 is TGTGCCAGCAGCCCAGCCCCTTTGGCTGAAGCTTTCTTT.

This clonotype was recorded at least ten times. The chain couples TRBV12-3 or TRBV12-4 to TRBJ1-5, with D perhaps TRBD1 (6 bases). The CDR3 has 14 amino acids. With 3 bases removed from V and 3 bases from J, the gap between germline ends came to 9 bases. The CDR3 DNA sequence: TGTGCCAGCAGTTTGGACAGCCTCAATCAGCCCCAGCATTTT. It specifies CASSLDSLNQPQHF.

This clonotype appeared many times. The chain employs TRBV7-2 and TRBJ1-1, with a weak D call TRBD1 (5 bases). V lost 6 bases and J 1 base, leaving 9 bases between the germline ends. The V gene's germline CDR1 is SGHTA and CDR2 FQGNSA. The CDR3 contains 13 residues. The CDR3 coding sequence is TGTGCCAGCAGTCGCGACAGGAACACTGAAGCTTTCTTT. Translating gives CASSRDRNTEAFF.

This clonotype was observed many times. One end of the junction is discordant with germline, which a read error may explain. The CDR3 sequence is CASSMYNSGVGDF. The CDR3 bases are TGTGCCAGCAGCATGTACAACAGCGGAGTGGGGGACTTC. The chain uses TRBV7-2 and TRBJ2-7; D is perhaps TRBD1 or TRBD2 (5 bases each). The CDR3 spans 13 residues. Per germline, CDR1 SGHTA and CDR2 FQGNSA.